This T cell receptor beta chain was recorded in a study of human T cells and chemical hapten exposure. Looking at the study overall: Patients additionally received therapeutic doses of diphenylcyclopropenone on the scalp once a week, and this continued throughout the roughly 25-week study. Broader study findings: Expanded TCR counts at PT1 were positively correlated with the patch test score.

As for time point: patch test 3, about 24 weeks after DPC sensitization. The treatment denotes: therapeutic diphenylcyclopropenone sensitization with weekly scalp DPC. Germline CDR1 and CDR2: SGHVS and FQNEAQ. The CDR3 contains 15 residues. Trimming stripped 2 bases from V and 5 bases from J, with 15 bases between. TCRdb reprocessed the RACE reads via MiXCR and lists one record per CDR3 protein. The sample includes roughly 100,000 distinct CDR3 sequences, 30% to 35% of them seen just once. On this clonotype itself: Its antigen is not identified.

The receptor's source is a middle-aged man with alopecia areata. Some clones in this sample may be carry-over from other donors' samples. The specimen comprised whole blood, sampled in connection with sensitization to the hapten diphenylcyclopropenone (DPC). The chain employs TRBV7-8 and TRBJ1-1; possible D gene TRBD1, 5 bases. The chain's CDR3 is CASSLSWGRGTEAFF. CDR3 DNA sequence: TGTGCCAGCAGCTTATCGTGGGGGAGAGGGACTGAAGCTTTCTTT.